These T cell receptor beta chains were read from a single sample in a study of T cell repertoires in cytomegalovirus infection. MiXCR, run by TCRdb on the reads, gives a single entry per CDR3 protein. The repertoire holds about 190,000 distinct CDR3 sequences, with 28% as singletons. The sequenced material came from PBMCs. These receptors were taken from a human donor in good health (CMV status not recorded). Some clones in this sample may be carry-over from other donors' samples. Both conserved end residues are part of each CDR3.

>TRBV25-1
CASSETGGLQETQYF
>TRBV7-8
CASSPPEGSTDTQYF
>TRBV9
CASSPQAGQNTEAFF
>TRBV20-1
CSARDLQGDSNQPQHF
>TRBV7-3
CASSSGSGTEAFF
>TRBV2
CASLYDTNDTGELFF
>TRBV29-1
CSVSLAGNNEQFF
>TRBV10-3
CAISGDSSYEQYF
>TRBV14
CASSQPRRFIYEQYF
>TRBV2
CASSAERDRGYTF
>TRBV12-3/TRBV12-4
CASSLRQGAIYGYTF
>TRBV6-2/TRBV6-3
CASRRQGGENTEAFF
>TRBV11-2
CASSFGSGVPQETQYF
>TRBV29-1
CSVPGSKRGATDTQYF
>TRBV5-1
CASSLELFTEAFF
>TRBV29-1
CSVEGGTDTQYF
>TRBV7-2
CASSPGVSGNTIYF
>TRBV4-3
CASSQSVQNEQYF
>TRBV7-2
CASSARQGLWETQYF
>TRBV5-1
CASSLLPGQPTEAFF
>TRBV11-2
CASSLGSRATDTQYF
>TRBV15
CATSLAGLALGGYTF
>TRBV12-3/TRBV12-4
CASSSDMNTEAFF
>TRBV28
CASSHRGGDYGYTF
>TRBV19
CARRQSNQPQHF
>TRBV7-2
CASSPGRMNTEAFF
>TRBV14
CASSRPGTDYYGYTF
>TRBV12-3/TRBV12-4
CASSTGTINEQFF
>TRBV7-2
CASSPWTGDTSGGDTQYF
>TRBV7-2
CASSLDMLEGNTEAFF
>TRBV7-8
CASSLLGGRTIEQYF
>TRBV7-2
CASSLWGGSSYNEQFF
>TRBV9
CASSVGGQGAEAFF
>TRBV15
CATSGPPGRPTIYGYTF
>TRBV20-1
CSARSTGRILNTEAFF
>TRBV12-3/TRBV12-4
CASSPRPTTGVEQYF
>TRBV27
CATSRDRQENSPLHF
>TRBV5-1
CASSVDEMGEAFF
>TRBV9
CASSVGVGETQYF
>TRBV12-5
CASGLSQGADTGELFF
>TRBV7-3
CASSPAEAGYGTDTQYF
>TRBV4-3
CASSQGVRVTGTEAFF
>TRBV29-1
CSVSNSNQPQHF
>TRBV7-8
CASSLGRGVEGIGENIQYF
>TRBV11-2
CASRRTGGGYGYTF
>TRBV7-2
CASSPRAGGSWNSPLHF
>TRBV2
CASRLGPNGETQYF
>TRBV7-9
CASSVQLGTEAFF
>TRBV7-2
CASSPFGDTGELFF